This is a list of T cell receptor beta chains from one sample in a study of cytomegalovirus exposure and HLA in healthy donors. Profiling relied on immunoSEQ multiplex PCR, and the TCRdb table lists in-frame clones only, not all of them. The sample records around 65,000 clones, 85% to 95% being singletons. Sequenced material: PBMCs. All receptors derive from a man aged 18 to 30 in good health and CMV-seropositive. The CDR3 runs from the conserved cysteine through the conserved F or W. A D gene is named only where the DNA matches it firmly. Clone size is given for some rows only: seen once, a few or many times, or a class if the clone is expanded.

V	D	J	size	DNA	CDR3
TRBV7-9	NA	TRBJ2-7	NA	TGTGCCAGCAGCTTTGGCCGCCGGGACGGGAGAGAAGAGCAGTACTTC	CASSFGRRDGREEQYF
TRBV28	TRBD2	TRBJ2-7	once	TGTGCCAGCAGTCCCCCGGGGGGGGATCCCTTCTACGAGCAGTACTTC	CASSPPGGDPFYEQYF
TRBV19	NA	TRBJ2-7	few	TGTGCCAGTAGTATCGGTTCCCTTTCCTACGAGCAGTACTTC	CASSIGSLSYEQYF
TRBV30	TRBD2	TRBJ2-1	NA	TGTGCCTGGAGTGGGGGAGGGGCCCGTGAGCAGTTCTTC	CAWSGGGAREQFF
TRBV27	NA	TRBJ2-7	NA	TGTGCCAGCAGTTTAAGGGGTCTGGAGCAGTACTTC	CASSLRGLEQYF
TRBV21-1	NA	TRBJ2-2	NA	TGTGCCAGCAGCAACCGAGGGCGGGACAGGGGTAACGGTGGGGAGCTGTTTTTT	CASSNRGRDRGNGGELFF
TRBV27	NA	TRBJ2-7	NA	TGTGCCAGCAGTAGGGGCAGGGCCTCCTACGAGCAGTACTTC	CASSRGRASYEQYF
TRBV20-1	NA	TRBJ2-1	NA	TGCAGTGCTAGATGGAGCCCGGAGCAGTTCTTC	CSARWSPEQFF
TRBV29-1	NA	TRBJ2-1	NA	TGCAGCGTTGCGGGACAACTGTCCTACAATGAGCAGTTCTTC	CSVAGQLSYNEQFF
TRBV4-1	TRBD1	TRBJ2-7	NA	TGCGCCAGCAGCCATCCGGGACAGGGGGCGGGCGAGCAGTACTTC	CASSHPGQGAGEQYF
TRBV30	NA	TRBJ2-7	NA	TGTGCCTGGAGTGGGGGCGTCGAGCAGTACTTC	CAWSGGVEQYF
TRBV6-5	NA	TRBJ2-7	NA	TGTGCCAGCACCCTACCTCCCGACAGCTACTACGAGCAGTACTTC	CASTLPPDSYYEQYF
TRBV15	TRBD2	TRBJ2-4	NA	TGTGCCACCAGCAGATCCGGGACTAACGATGGCAAAAACATTCAGTACTTC	CATSRSGTNDGKNIQYF
TRBV2	NA	TRBJ1-5	NA	TGTGCCAGCAGCCTAGGGACTTCTAGCAATCAGCCCCAGCATTTT	CASSLGTSSNQPQHF
TRBV28	TRBD1	TRBJ1-1	NA	TGTGCCAGCAGTCCGGGGGACAGAGAGAACACTGAAGCTTTCTTT	CASSPGDRENTEAFF
TRBV2	TRBD1	TRBJ2-1	once	TGTGCCAGCAGTGAGGCAGGGGGTTACAGTGAGCAGTTCTTC	CASSEAGGYSEQFF
TRBV5-1	TRBD2	TRBJ2-1	NA	TGCGCCAGCAGCTCCGGACTAGCGGATTACAATGAGCAGTTCTTC	CASSSGLADYNEQFF
TRBV6-1	TRBD1	TRBJ1-5	once	TGTGCCAGCAGACCCGGGACAGGGAGCAATCAGCCCCAGCATTTT	CASRPGTGSNQPQHF
TRBV5-1	NA	TRBJ2-1	NA	TGCGCCAGTAGCTCCCAAGCCAATGAGCAGTTCTTC	CASSSQANEQFF
TRBV11-2	NA	TRBJ1-2	NA	TGTGCCAGCAGCCATGCCGCGGAAGCTAACTATGGCTACACCTTC	CASSHAAEANYGYTF
TRBV6-5	TRBD2	TRBJ2-7	NA	TGTGCCAGCAGTTACGGGACTAGCGGGAATTACGAGCAGTACTTC	CASSYGTSGNYEQYF
TRBV15	TRBD2	TRBJ2-1	NA	TGTGCCACCAGCAGAGGGAGCGGGAGCCTCCACAATGAGCAGTTCTTC	CATSRGSGSLHNEQFF
TRBV7-7	NA	TRBJ2-5	NA	TGTGCTAGCAGCTTAAGCCTCCAAGAGACCCAGTACTTC	CASSLSLQETQYF
TRBV10-2	TRBD1	TRBJ1-1	once	TGCGCCAGCAGTGAGTCACTTGGACAGGCTAGACGAGCTTTCTTT	CASSESLGQARRAFF
TRBV29-1	NA	TRBJ1-3	NA	TGCAGCGTTGAACAGGGGAGTTCTGGAAACACCATATATTTT	CSVEQGSSGNTIYF
TRBV27	NA	TRBJ2-7	once	TGTGCCAGCAGAACAGGGACGGTCGAGCAGTACTTC	CASRTGTVEQYF
TRBV4-1	TRBD2	TRBJ2-3	NA	TGCGCCAGCAGCCAAGATTTAGGGCTAGCGGTAGATACGCAGTATTTT	CASSQDLGLAVDTQYF
TRBV19	NA	TRBJ2-5	NA	TGTGCCAGTAGTATAAGAACAGCCCAAGAGACCCAGTACTTC	CASSIRTAQETQYF
TRBV9	NA	TRBJ1-2	once	TGTGCCAGCAGCCCCCTGGTAGCTAACTATGGCTACACCTTC	CASSPLVANYGYTF
TRBV11-2	NA	TRBJ2-5	few	TGTGCCAGCAGCTCTGGACAGTTCGGTCAAGAGACCCAGTACTTC	CASSSGQFGQETQYF
TRBV2	NA	TRBJ2-7	NA	TGTGCCAGCAGCCAAGGCAGGGTCTATTACGAGCAGTACTTC	CASSQGRVYYEQYF
TRBV4-1	NA	TRBJ1-3	NA	TGCGCCAGCAGCCAAGAATACTCCTCTGGAAACACCATATATTTT	CASSQEYSSGNTIYF
TRBV7-6	TRBD1	TRBJ2-3	NA	TGTGCCAGCAGCTTAGGGACAGGGACTAGCACAGATACGCAGTATTTT	CASSLGTGTSTDTQYF
TRBV27	NA	TRBJ1-2	NA	TGTGCCAGCAGTTTATTTCCGGGTAACTATGGCTACACCTTC	CASSLFPGNYGYTF
TRBV5-6	NA	TRBJ1-3	NA	TGTGCCAGCAGCCCCGATAGCGGGCGCGCTAGGACTGGAAACACCATATATTTT	CASSPDSGRARTGNTIYF
TRBV7-8	NA	TRBJ1-2	NA	TGTGCCAGCAGCTTAGTGGGGGGTGGTGGCTACACCTTC	CASSLVGGGGYTF
TRBV30	TRBD1	TRBJ1-5	NA	TGTGCCTGGAGGGGGGGGGCAGGGGGCGAACAGCCCCAGCATTTT	CAWRGGAGGEQPQHF
TRBV6-4	TRBD2	TRBJ2-1	NA	TGTGCCAGCAGTGACACGGGACTAGCGGGAAATGAGCAGTTCTTC	CASSDTGLAGNEQFF
TRBV6-5	NA	TRBJ2-1	NA	TGTGCCAGCAGTATGGAGTCTAGCAATGAGCAGTTCTTC	CASSMESSNEQFF
TRBV7-9	NA	TRBJ2-1	once	TGTGCCAGCAGCCCCGGCCGCGGGGAGCAGTTCTTC	CASSPGRGEQFF
TRBV5-6	NA	TRBJ2-4	NA	TGTGCCAGCAGCTTGGTGGCAGGGGAACCCAAAAACATTCAGTACTTC	CASSLVAGEPKNIQYF
TRBV18	TRBD1	TRBJ2-1	NA	TGTGCCAGCTCACCCAACAGGGGGCCCTCCTCCTACAATGAGCAGTTCTTC	CASSPNRGPSSYNEQFF
TRBV28	TRBD1	TRBJ2-7	NA	TGTGCCAGCAGTTTAGGGACAGGGTTTTTCGAGCAGTACTTC	CASSLGTGFFEQYF
TRBV28	NA	TRBJ1-1	NA	TGTGCCAGCAGTTTAGCCGACAGGCCGAACACTGAAGCTTTCTTT	CASSLADRPNTEAFF
TRBV5-1	TRBD2	TRBJ2-7	NA	TGCGCCAGCAGCTCCGGCGGGAGGAGTTCCTACGAGCAGTACTTC	CASSSGGRSSYEQYF
TRBV28	NA	TRBJ2-7	NA	TGTGCCAGCAACTTACTCGCCGGGACACAAACCTACGAGCAGTACTTC	CASNLLAGTQTYEQYF